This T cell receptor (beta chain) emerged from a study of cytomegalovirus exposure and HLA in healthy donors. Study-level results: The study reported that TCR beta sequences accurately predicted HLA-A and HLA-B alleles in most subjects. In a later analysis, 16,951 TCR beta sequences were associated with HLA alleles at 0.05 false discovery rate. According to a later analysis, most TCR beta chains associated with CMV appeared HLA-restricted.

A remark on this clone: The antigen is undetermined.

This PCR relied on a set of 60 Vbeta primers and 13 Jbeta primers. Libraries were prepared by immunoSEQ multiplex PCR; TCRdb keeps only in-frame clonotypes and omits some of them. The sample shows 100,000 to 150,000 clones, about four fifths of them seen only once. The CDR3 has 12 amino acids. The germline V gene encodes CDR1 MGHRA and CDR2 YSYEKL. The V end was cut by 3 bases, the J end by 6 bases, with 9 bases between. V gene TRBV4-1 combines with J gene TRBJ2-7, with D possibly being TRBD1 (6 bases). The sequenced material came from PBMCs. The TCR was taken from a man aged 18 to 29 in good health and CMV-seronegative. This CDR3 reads CASSQTGSEQYF. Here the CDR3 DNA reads TGCGCCAGCAGCCAGACAGGCAGCGAGCAGTACTTC.